The 11 T cell receptor beta chains below come from one sample, sequenced in a study of cytomegalovirus exposure and HLA in healthy donors. A multiplex PCR was run with 60 Vbeta primers and 13 Jbeta primers. Using immunoSEQ multiplex PCR, the repertoire was profiled, and TCRdb retains in-frame clones only, with some absent. This sample's clone table lists around 40,000 clones. Sequenced material: PBMCs. The receptors were sampled from a man in his thirties or forties in good health and CMV-seronegative.

V gene TRBV9 combines with J gene TRBJ2-2; 8 positions agree with TRBD1. J lost 4 bases, V lost 4 bases, and 12 bases had no gene match. The CDR3 loop spans 17 amino acids. CDR1 is SGDLS, CDR2 YYNGEE, per germline. DNA of the CDR3: TGTGCCAGCAGCCCGCAAACCGGGACAGGCCCCACCGGGGAGCTGTTTTTT. Translated: CASSPQTGTGPTGELFF.

The rearrangement joins TRBV5-4 to TRBJ1-1, with D possibly matching TRBD1 (6 bases). The germline V gene encodes CDR1 SGHNT and CDR2 YYREEE (reference sequence). The CDR3 extends over 16 amino acids. Trimming cost V 1 base and J 0 bases, with 13 bases left between them. Written as DNA, the CDR3 is TGTGCCAGCAGCTTGCTCGGGGGGGCCCTGAACACTGAAGCTTTCTTT. It codes for CASSLLGGALNTEAFF.

The rearrangement links TRBV27 to TRBJ1-1, with TRBD1 as a possible D gene (5 bases). Germline V CDR1 and CDR2: MNHEY, SMNVEV (reference sequence). Trimming removed 4 bases from V and 7 bases from J, with 13 bases in between. This CDR3 spans 13 amino acids. CDR3 DNA sequence: TGTGCCAGCAGTTCTCAGGGTATGAATGAAGCTTTCTTT. It yields the protein CASSSQGMNEAFF.

J is TRBJ2-7 and V is TRBV29-1, with unresolved D. The CDR3 spans 13 residues. With 2 bases removed from V and 0 bases from J, the gap between germline ends came to 8 bases. Per germline, CDR1 SQVTM and CDR2 ANQGSEA. The DNA of the CDR3 is TGCAGCGTTGAAATTCTCAGCTCCTACGAGCAGTACTTC. Its translation: CSVEILSSYEQYF.

CDR3 DNA: TGTGCCAGCCGATTACAGGGTGCCTACGAGCAGTACTTC. Protein: CASRLQGAYEQYF. The chain combines TRBV6-1 with TRBJ2-7, with D perhaps matching TRBD1 (6 bases). The CDR3 has 13 amino acids. V lost 8 bases and J 2 bases, leaving 13 bases between the germline ends. CDR1 and CDR2 (germline): MNHNS, SASEGT.

The chain combines TRBV6-1 with TRBJ1-2, with D possibly TRBD1 on 5 matching bases. Per germline, CDR1 MNHNS and CDR2 SASEGT. The CDR3 has 13 amino acids. Trimming shortened V by 6 bases and J by 1 base, and 9 bases separated the two germline ends. CDR3 residues: CASRATVNYGYTF. CDR3 sequence (DNA): TGTGCCAGCAGAGCGACAGTTAACTATGGCTACACCTTC.

J is TRBJ2-3 and V is TRBV2; D not resolved. The CDR3 loop spans 14 amino acids. Germline V gene sequence: CDR1 SNHLY, CDR2 FYNNEI. V gave up 3 bases and J gave up 6 bases, with 13 bases separating them. The CDR3 DNA is TGTGCCAGCAGTGACCGTCTCGAGCGTGATACGCAGTATTTT. This translates into CASSDRLERDTQYF. Together with reference TRBV2 and TRBJ2-3, the CDR3 gives the full variable domain: EPEVTQTPSHQVTQMGQEVILRCVPISNHLYFYWYRQILGQKVEFLVSFYNNEISEKSEIFDDQFSVERPDGSNFTLKIRSTKLEDSAMYFCASSDRLERDTQYFGPGTRLTVL.

V and J are TRBV18 and TRBJ1-6; the D gene is possibly TRBD1 (5 bases). The CDR3 covers 15 residues. Germline V gene data show CDR1 as KGHSH and CDR2 as LQKENI. Trimming took 5 bases from V and 10 from J, leaving 18 bases between them. CDR3 sequence (DNA): TGTGCCAGCTCAGCTGATACAGGAGGGCTATCACCCCTCCACTTT. The encoded protein is CASSADTGGLSPLHF.

The gene calls are TRBV7-2 and TRBJ2-3, with D tentatively TRBD2 (5 bases). Germline V gives CDR1 SGHTA, CDR2 FQGNSA. This CDR3 region has 14 residues. V was cut by 3 bases and J by 11 bases, with 18 bases left in between. The chain's CDR3 is CASSFGPASKVQYF. In DNA form, the CDR3 reads TGTGCCAGCAGCTTCGGACCTGCTAGCAAGGTGCAGTATTTT. Complete variable domain (other parts from reference TRBV7-2 and TRBJ2-3): GAGVSQSPSNKVTEKGKDVELRCDPISGHTALYWYRQSLGQGLEFLIYFQGNSAPDKSGLPSDRFSAERTGGSVSTLTIQRTQQEDSAVYLCASSFGPASKVQYFGPGTRLTVL.

V gene TRBV29-1 combines with J gene TRBJ2-2, with TRBD2 matching over 8 bases. This CDR3 spans 15 amino acids. Germline-derived CDR1 and CDR2 are SQVTM and ANQGSEA. J gave up 7 bases and V 7 bases, and 14 bases lay outside the gene matches. The CDR3 bases are TGCAGCGCGCTGGAGGCTAGCGGGTCTTTCGGGGAGCTGTTTTTT. Its translation: CSALEASGSFGELFF.

The chain couples TRBV4-3 to TRBJ2-1; no clear D gene. This CDR3 has 13 amino acids. Germline V CDR1 and CDR2: LGHNA, YSLEER. Trimming removed 4 bases from V and 5 bases from J, with 9 bases in between. The CDR3 sequence: CASSPHYDNEQFF. The CDR3 DNA reads as TGCGCCAGCAGCCCCCACTACGACAATGAGCAGTTCTTC.